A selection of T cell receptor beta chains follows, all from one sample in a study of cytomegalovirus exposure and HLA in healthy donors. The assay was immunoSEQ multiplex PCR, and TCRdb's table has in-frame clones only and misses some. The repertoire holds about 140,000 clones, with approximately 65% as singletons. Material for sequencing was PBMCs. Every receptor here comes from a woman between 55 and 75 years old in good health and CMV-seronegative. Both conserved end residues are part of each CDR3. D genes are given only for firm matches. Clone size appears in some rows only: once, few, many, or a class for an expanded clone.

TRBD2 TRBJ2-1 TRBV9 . TGTGCCAGCAGCAGGTGGACTAGCGGGGGGGAGAGCGAGCAGTTCTTC CASSRWTSGGESEQFF
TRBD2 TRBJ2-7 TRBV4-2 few TGTGCCAGCAGAAAAGACGATAGCGGGAATCCCTACGAGCAGTACTTC CASRKDDSGNPYEQYF
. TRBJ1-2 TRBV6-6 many TGTGCCAGCAGTTTCGACACCTATGGCTACACCTTC CASSFDTYGYTF
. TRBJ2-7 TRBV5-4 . TGTGCCAGCGGTGTTGGGACAACCTACGAGCAGTACTTC CASGVGTTYEQYF
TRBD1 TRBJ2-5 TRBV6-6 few TGTGCCAGCAGTTCACCGGGACAGGTTTCTGAGACCCAGTACTTC CASSSPGQVSETQYF
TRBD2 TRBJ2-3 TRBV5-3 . TGTGCCAGAAGCTTCCCGGGACTAGCGGGGGGGGTGTATTTT CARSFPGLAGGVYF
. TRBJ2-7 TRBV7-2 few TGTGCCAGCAGCCCCCGGGACTTTCAGGGCTCCTACGAGCAGTACTTC CASSPRDFQGSYEQYF
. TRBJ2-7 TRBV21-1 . TGTGCCAGCAGCAAAAGGGGTAGCGGGAGCTTCTACGAGCAGTACTTC CASSKRGSGSFYEQYF
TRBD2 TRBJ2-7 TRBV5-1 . TGCGCCAGCAGCTCTAGCGGGATGCCCTACGAGCAGTACTTC CASSSSGMPYEQYF
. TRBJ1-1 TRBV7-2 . TGTGCCAGCAGCTTATGGGCACCCCAATCTGAAGCTTTCTTT CASSLWAPQSEAFF
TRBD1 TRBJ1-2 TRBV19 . TGTGCCAGTAGTACTAGAAGACAGGGGGCTCGGGCTGCGGTTAACTATGGCTACACCTTC CASSTRRQGARAAVNYGYTF
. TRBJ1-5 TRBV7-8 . TGTGCCAGCAGCTTAGACAGTCTGAGTCAGCCCCAGCATTTT CASSLDSLSQPQHF
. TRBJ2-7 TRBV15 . TGTGCCACCAGCACCGCTCCAGGGGTAGGCGAGCAGTACTTC CATSTAPGVGEQYF
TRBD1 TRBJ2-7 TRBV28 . TGTGCCAGCAGTTTAGTGGGACAGGGCTACGAGCAGTACTTC CASSLVGQGYEQYF
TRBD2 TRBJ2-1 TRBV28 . TGCGCCAGCAGTTTATTAGGGACTAAGTCCTACAATGAGCAGTTCTTC CASSLLGTKSYNEQFF
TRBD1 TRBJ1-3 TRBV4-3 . TGCGCCAGCAGCCATTACTACCGGGACAGCTACTCTGGAAACACCATATATTTT CASSHYYRDSYSGNTIYF
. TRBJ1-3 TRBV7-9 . TGTGCCAGCAGCCCTAGATTCAGGGTTGGAAACACCATATATTTT CASSPRFRVGNTIYF
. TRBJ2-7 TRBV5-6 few TGTGCCAGCAGCCGGGACTCCTACGAGCAGTACTTC CASSRDSYEQYF
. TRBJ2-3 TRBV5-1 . TGCGCCAGCAGCGCACAGGTCCCTGACACAGATACGCAGTATTTT CASSAQVPDTDTQYF
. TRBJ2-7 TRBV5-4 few TGTGCCAGCAGCTTAATAGGGGGCTACGAGCAGTACTTC CASSLIGGYEQYF
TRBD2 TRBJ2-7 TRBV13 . TGTGCCAGCAGCTTAGGGAGCGGGGCTAGCTCCTACGAGCAGTACTTC CASSLGSGASSYEQYF
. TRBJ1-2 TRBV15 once TGTGCCACCAGCAGGGTCGGGGGATTAGGGAATGGCTACACCTTC CATSRVGGLGNGYTF
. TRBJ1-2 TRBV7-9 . TGTTCCAGCAGCTTTGAAGGGGGACATGGCTACACCTTC CSSSFEGGHGYTF
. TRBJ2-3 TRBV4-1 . TGCGCCAGCAGCCAAGATCCCCAAGATACGCAGTATTTT CASSQDPQDTQYF
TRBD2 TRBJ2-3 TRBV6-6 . TGTGCCAGCAGTTCTAGCGGGGGCACAGATACGCAGTATTTT CASSSSGGTDTQYF
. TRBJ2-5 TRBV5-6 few TGTGCCAGCAGCTTCGGACAGCAAGAGACCCAGTACTTC CASSFGQQETQYF
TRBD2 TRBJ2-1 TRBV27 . TGTGCCAGCAGGCAGCGGGGGGCCTACAATGAGCAGTTCTTC CASRQRGAYNEQFF
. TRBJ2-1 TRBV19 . TGTGCCAGTAGTATAGCGGGAGAAAGGGAGCAGTTCTTC CASSIAGEREQFF
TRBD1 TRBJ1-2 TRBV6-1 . TGTGCCAGCAGTGAGGCAGGGGGCGTCTATGGCTACACCTTC CASSEAGGVYGYTF
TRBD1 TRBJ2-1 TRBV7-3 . TGTGCCAGCAGCACGACGGGACAGGAGTACAATGAGCAGTTCTTC CASSTTGQEYNEQFF
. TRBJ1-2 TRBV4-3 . TGCGCCAGCAGCCAAGACAGGTTCAACTATGGCTACACCTTC CASSQDRFNYGYTF